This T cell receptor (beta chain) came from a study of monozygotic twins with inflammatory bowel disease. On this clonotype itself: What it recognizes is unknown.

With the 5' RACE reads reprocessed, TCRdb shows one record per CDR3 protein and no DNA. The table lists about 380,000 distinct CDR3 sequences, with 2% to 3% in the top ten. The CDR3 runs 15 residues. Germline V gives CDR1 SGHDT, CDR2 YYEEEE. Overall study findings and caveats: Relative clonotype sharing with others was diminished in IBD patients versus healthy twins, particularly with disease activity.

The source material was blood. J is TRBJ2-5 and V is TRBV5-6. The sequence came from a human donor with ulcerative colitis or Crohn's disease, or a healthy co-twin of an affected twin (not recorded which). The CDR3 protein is CASSLGSVLQQTQYF.